A selection of T cell receptor beta chains follows, all from one sample in a study of blood T cell repertoires in COVID-19. TCRdb keeps only in-frame clones here, not all; method: immunoSEQ multiplex PCR. The sample includes over 250,000 clones, 87% of them seen just once. Sample: peripheral blood. These receptors were taken from a woman aged 40 to 50 who had recovered from COVID-19. The CDR3 runs from the conserved cysteine through the conserved F or W. A D gene is named only where the DNA matches it firmly. Rows may omit the clone size; those that give it use once, few, many or a size class.

J gene | D gene | clone size | V gene | CDR3 protein | CDR3 DNA
TRBJ2-5 | TRBD2 | - | TRBV24-1 | CATSDAGEEETQYF | TGTGCCACCAGTGACGCGGGGGAAGAAGAGACCCAGTACTTC
TRBJ1-1 | - | - | TRBV10-3 | CAISESGPMNTEAFF | TGTGCCATCAGTGAGTCGGGGCCCATGAACACTGAAGCTTTCTTT
TRBJ1-2 | - | once | TRBV19 | CASSGRRTDGYTF | TGTGCCAGTAGTGGGAGGAGGACGGATGGCTACACCTTC
TRBJ2-7 | - | - | TRBV6-2/TRBV6-3 | CASSYRGREQYF | TGTGCCAGCAGTTACAGGGGTCGCGAGCAGTACTTC
TRBJ2-7 | TRBD1 | once | TRBV27 | CASSLSPGTGYSYEQYF | TGTGCCAGCAGTTTATCTCCCGGGACAGGGTACTCCTACGAGCAGTACTTC
TRBJ1-5 | TRBD1 | - | TRBV12-3/TRBV12-4 | CASGAGGLQPQHF | TGTGCCAGCGGAGCAGGGGGACTTCAGCCCCAGCATTTT
TRBJ1-1 | TRBD1 | - | TRBV29-1 | CSGLDRVGTEAFF | TGCAGCGGCCTCGACAGGGTCGGCACTGAAGCTTTCTTT
TRBJ1-1 | - | few | TRBV10-2 | CAARGSRGRTEAFF | TGCGCCGCCAGGGGCTCGAGGGGCAGAACTGAAGCTTTCTTT
TRBJ1-2 | - | - | TRBV18 | CASSPIQGSLYGYTF | TGTGCCAGCTCACCGATACAGGGCTCTTTGTATGGCTACACCTTC
TRBJ1-4 | - | - | TRBV30 | CAWSVGSRLNEKLFF | TGTGCCTGGAGTGTAGGTAGCCGTCTTAATGAAAAACTGTTTTTT
TRBJ1-2 | TRBD1 | - | TRBV10-2 | CASKPGQGEGYGYTF | TGCGCCAGCAAGCCGGGACAGGGGGAGGGCTATGGCTACACCTTC
TRBJ1-1 | TRBD1 | - | TRBV2 | CASSEVGRGNAEAFF | TGTGCCAGCAGTGAAGTCGGCAGGGGGAACGCTGAAGCTTTCTTT
TRBJ1-2 | - | - | TRBV3-1/TRBV3-2 | CASSQGGEKYGYTF | TGTGCCAGCAGCCAGGGGGGGGAAAAGTATGGCTACACCTTC
TRBJ1-6 | - | - | TRBV5-5 | CASSLLGLLGNNSPLHF | TGTGCCAGCAGCTTGCTGGGACTTCTGGGGAATAATTCACCCCTCCACTTT
TRBJ2-1 | - | - | TRBV4-2 | CASSPRLIASVGDNEQFF | TGTGCCAGCAGCCCTCGATTAATAGCGTCCGTAGGTGACAATGAGCAGTTCTTC
TRBJ1-3 | TRBD1 | - | TRBV29-1 | CSVRGHGNTIYF | TGCAGCGTTAGGGGGCACGGAAACACCATATATTTT
TRBJ2-1 | TRBD2 | few | TRBV7-2 | CASSFQRGRNEQFF | TGTGCCAGCAGCTTCCAGCGGGGAAGGAATGAGCAGTTCTTC
TRBJ1-6 | - | - | TRBV4-1 | CASSQDLRQANNSPLHF | TGCGCCAGCAGCCAAGACTTGAGACAGGCAAATAATTCACCCCTCCACTTT
TRBJ1-5 | - | - | TRBV6-2/TRBV6-3 | CASSYTSFRGEQPQHF | TGTGCCAGCAGTTACACCTCTTTCCGAGGTGAGCAGCCCCAGCATTTT
TRBJ2-7 | - | - | TRBV27 | CASSLGPLYEQYF | TGTGCCAGCAGTCTGGGCCCCCTATACGAGCAGTACTTC
TRBJ2-1 | TRBD2 | few | TRBV9 | CASSILSGTYNEQFF | TGTGCCAGCAGCATTCTTAGCGGGACCTACAATGAGCAGTTCTTC
TRBJ2-7 | - | - | TRBV2 | CASRPPWDNEQYF | TGTGCCAGCAGGCCCCCGTGGGACAACGAGCAGTACTTC
TRBJ1-2 | TRBD1 | - | TRBV6-5 | CASSRDSNYGYTF | TGTGCCAGCAGCCGGGACAGTAACTATGGCTACACCTTC
TRBJ1-6 | - | - | TRBV14 | CASKGGVWYSPLHF | TGTGCCAGCAAGGGAGGGGTTTGGTATTCACCCCTCCACTTT
TRBJ2-5 | TRBD1 | - | TRBV7-9 | CASSSPGQGPRGTQYF | TGTGCCAGCAGCTCCCCGGGACAGGGGCCGAGGGGGACCCAGTACTTC
TRBJ2-1 | - | - | TRBV5-1 | CASSGGAGSYNEQFF | TGCGCCAGCAGCGGGGGGGCCGGGTCCTACAATGAGCAGTTCTTC
TRBJ2-1 | TRBD2 | - | TRBV18 | CASSPDRAGMDNEQFF | TGTGCCAGCTCACCGGACCGAGCGGGGATGGACAATGAGCAGTTCTTC
TRBJ2-7 | TRBD2 | - | TRBV9 | CASSVGSSGGDEQYF | TGTGCCAGCAGCGTAGGGTCTAGCGGGGGGGACGAGCAGTACTTC
TRBJ2-1 | TRBD2 | - | TRBV7-2 | CASSLAEAGVQFF | TGTGCCAGCAGCTTAGCTGAAGCGGGGGTGCAGTTCTTC
TRBJ2-5 | TRBD1 | few | TRBV7-3 | CASSHLGQGGGETQYF | TGTGCCAGCAGCCACCTCGGACAGGGCGGAGGAGAGACCCAGTACTTC
TRBJ1-2 | - | - | TRBV6-5 | CASSPYNYGYTF | TGTGCCAGCAGCCCCTATAACTATGGCTACACCTTC
TRBJ2-3 | TRBD1 | few | TRBV27 | CASSFSRGLGDTQYF | TGTGCCAGCAGTTTCTCCAGGGGGCTTGGAGATACGCAGTATTTT
TRBJ1-2 | - | - | TRBV28 | CASSLFREGYTF | TGTGCCAGCAGTTTATTTCGGGAGGGCTACACCTTC
TRBJ1-4 | TRBD1 | - | TRBV27 | CASSPTDRGFEKLFF | TGTGCCAGCAGTCCGACAGACAGGGGGTTTGAAAAACTGTTTTTT
TRBJ1-4 | - | - | TRBV10-3 | CATKGVAATNEKLFF | TGTGCCACCAAAGGTGTAGCTGCAACTAATGAAAAACTGTTTTTT
TRBJ2-5 | TRBD1 | - | TRBV2 | CASKPGTGQETQYF | TGTGCCAGCAAACCCGGGACAGGACAAGAGACCCAGTACTTC
TRBJ1-2 | - | - | TRBV6-5 | CASSSQRVRGYTF | TGTGCCAGCAGTTCCCAGCGGGTGCGCGGCTACACCTTC